These T cell receptor beta chains were read from a single sample in a study of early T cells in non-severe SARS-CoV-2 infection. TCRdb redid the calling of the 5' RACE reads with MiXCR, one entry per CDR3 protein. Of more than 70,000 distinct CDR3 sequences in the sample, about an eighth are singletons; the top ten hold around 15%. Sequencing used whole blood. These TCRs come from an adult who was a healthcare worker with PCR-confirmed SARS-CoV-2 infection or an uninfected control (not recorded which). Each CDR3 is given with its conserved first and last residue. A D gene is named only where the DNA matches it firmly. Where a row states a size, it is once, few, many or the class of an expanded clone; other rows omit it.

v_call	j_call	clone_size	d_call	cdr3_nt	cdr3_aa
TRBV11-2	TRBJ2-1	.	.	TGTGCCAGCAGCTTAGATCGGAGGTCACAGGAGCAGTTCTTC	CASSLDRRSQEQFF
TRBV28	TRBJ1-2	few	TRBD1	TGTGCCAGCAGTATAACAGGGGCCAATGGCGGCTATGGCTACACCTTC	CASSITGANGGYGYTF
TRBV5-1	TRBJ1-4	.	.	TGCGCCAGCAGGGCCGGGACGATGGCAACTAATGAAAAACTGTTTTTT	CASRAGTMATNEKLFF
TRBV5-1	TRBJ2-5	few	.	TGCGCCAGCAGCTTGTTCGGACTCCAAGAGACCCAGTACTTC	CASSLFGLQETQYF
TRBV20-1	TRBJ2-1	few	.	TGCAGTGCTCAAGAGGGGGGGAACGACTACAATGAGCAGTTCTTC	CSAQEGGNDYNEQFF
TRBV27	TRBJ2-7	many	.	TGTGCCAGCAGCCCCGCCGCCTTGGGCGGGGCCTACGAGCAGTACTTC	CASSPAALGGAYEQYF
TRBV6-5	TRBJ1-1	.	TRBD1	TGTGCCAGCACCAAGACAGGGGCCGTCACTGAAGCTTTCTTT	CASTKTGAVTEAFF
TRBV11-2	TRBJ1-1	few	.	TGTGCCAGCAGCCACACCTTCGGGCTCGCTGAAGCTTTCTTT	CASSHTFGLAEAFF
TRBV10-3	TRBJ1-4	.	.	TGTGCCATCAGTGGGGCCAATGAAAAACTGTTTTTT	CAISGANEKLFF
TRBV7-9	TRBJ1-3	.	.	TGTGCCAGCAGCTTATCCCCCCGGCGAAACACCATATATTTT	CASSLSPRRNTIYF
TRBV20-1	TRBJ1-6	.	.	TGCAGTGCTAGAGAAGGGGGACGACTGGCGACTAATTCACCCCTCCACTTT	CSAREGGRLATNSPLHF
TRBV20-1	TRBJ1-6	few	.	TGCAGTGCTAGAGCGGCCGGTGGAGCACCCCTCCACTTT	CSARAAGGAPLHF
TRBV20-1	TRBJ2-6	many	.	TGCAGTGCTACGCCTGGGGCCAACGTCCTGACTTTC	CSATPGANVLTF
TRBV4-3	TRBJ1-2	few	.	TGCGCCAGCAGCCAGCCCCCCAGGACAGTCTATGGCTACACCTTC	CASSQPPRTVYGYTF
TRBV29-1	TRBJ1-1	.	.	TGCAGCGTTGTCGAGGGTAGTACTGAAGCTTTCTTT	CSVVEGSTEAFF
TRBV3-1	TRBJ1-1	.	.	TGTGCCAGCAGCCAGGGGCTTATGAACACTGAAGCTTTCTTT	CASSQGLMNTEAFF
TRBV20-1	TRBJ2-7	.	.	TGCAGTGCTAGAGCTCGAGGTAACGAGCAGTACTTC	CSARARGNEQYF
TRBV5-1	TRBJ2-1	.	TRBD1	TGCGCCAGCAGCTTTTGGCAACCGGGACAGGGCGACAATGAGCAGTTCTTC	CASSFWQPGQGDNEQFF
TRBV25-1	TRBJ2-3	few	.	TGTGCCAGCAGTGAATCCCTTCATCCATACACAGATACGCAGTATTTT	CASSESLHPYTDTQYF
TRBV7-8	TRBJ2-5	few	.	TGTGCCAGCAGCCAGTCCGTAGCAGAGACCCAGTACTTC	CASSQSVAETQYF
TRBV18	TRBJ2-3	few	.	TGTGCCAGCTCACCTCGTCAAGGGGGCACAGATACGCAGTATTTT	CASSPRQGGTDTQYF
TRBV7-2	TRBJ1-6	many	.	TGTGCCAGCAGCTTTCAGAATTCACCCCTCCACTTT	CASSFQNSPLHF
TRBV29-1	TRBJ1-4	.	.	TGCAGCGGGGGACTGGAAAATGAAAAACTGTTTTTT	CSGGLENEKLFF
TRBV6-2/TRBV6-3	TRBJ2-3	medium-sized	.	TGTGCCAGCAGTGTGTCCCACACCACAGATACGCAGTATTTT	CASSVSHTTDTQYF
TRBV5-4	TRBJ2-7	few	.	TGTGCCAGCAGCTTAAACTCCCAGGGCTTTGACGAGCAGTACTTC	CASSLNSQGFDEQYF
TRBV9	TRBJ1-2	few	TRBD1	TGTGCCAGCAGCGTAGTGCCCCAGGGGGCCTACACCTTC	CASSVVPQGAYTF
TRBV20-1	TRBJ1-1	.	.	TGCAGTGCTAGCCGGGACACTCTCTCGTTGGGTGAAGCTTTCTTT	CSASRDTLSLGEAFF
TRBV5-6	TRBJ1-1	.	.	TGTGCCAGCAGCGTAGGTGTTGTGGCTGAAGCTTTCTTT	CASSVGVVAEAFF
TRBV28	TRBJ1-2	.	.	TGTGCCAGCAGTTTATTAGGGGGATACTATGGCTACACCTTC	CASSLLGGYYGYTF
TRBV6-5	TRBJ2-3	many	TRBD1	TGTGCCAGCAGTTACCAAGCGACAGGGGTGGATACGCAGTATTTT	CASSYQATGVDTQYF
TRBV28	TRBJ2-2	few	.	TGTGCCAGCAGTCTTATGAACACCGGGGAGCTGTTTTTT	CASSLMNTGELFF
TRBV11-1	TRBJ1-2	.	TRBD1	TGTGCCACCGGGACAGGGCCCCCGGGGGGCTACACCTTC	CATGTGPPGGYTF
TRBV29-1	TRBJ2-3	few	.	TGCAGCGTTGATTTGGCATCAGATACGCAGTATTTT	CSVDLASDTQYF
TRBV29-1	TRBJ1-1	.	.	TGCAGCGTTGATAAGACACAAAAATATGAAGCTTTCTTT	CSVDKTQKYEAFF
TRBV7-2	TRBJ2-1	few	.	TGTGCCAGCAGGGCGGTGGGAGAGCAGTTCTTC	CASRAVGEQFF
TRBV5-1	TRBJ2-5	.	.	TGCGCCAGCAGCTTGGGGACGAAAGAGACCCAGTACTTC	CASSLGTKETQYF
TRBV4-2	TRBJ1-3	many	.	TGTGCCAGCAGCCAGAACCGAAACACCATATATTTT	CASSQNRNTIYF
TRBV27	TRBJ2-7	few	TRBD1	TGTGCCAGCAGTTTATTCGGGACAGGGCTGTTCGACGAGCAGTACTTC	CASSLFGTGLFDEQYF
TRBV29-1	TRBJ2-5	.	.	TGCAGCGTTGCGGACGGCCAAGAGACCCAGTACTTC	CSVADGQETQYF
TRBV18	TRBJ1-2	.	.	TGTGCCAGCTCACCACCAGGGCTGAATGGCTACACCTTC	CASSPPGLNGYTF
TRBV20-1	TRBJ2-7	.	.	TGCAGTGCCCCCCGGACCACGAGCTCCTACGAGCAGTACTTC	CSAPRTTSSYEQYF
TRBV20-1	TRBJ2-7	.	TRBD1	TGCAGTGCTAGGGGTGGGACAGGAACCTACGAGCAGTACTTC	CSARGGTGTYEQYF
TRBV29-1	TRBJ2-7	.	.	TGCAGCGTCCAGGAGGCAGAAAGTGTGCAGTACTTC	CSVQEAESVQYF
TRBV29-1	TRBJ1-1	.	.	TGCAGCGCTAGGGGGTCTATACCTGAAGCTTTCTTT	CSARGSIPEAFF
TRBV7-9	TRBJ2-1	many	.	TGTGCCAGCAGCGAAACTAGATACAATGAGCAGTTCTTC	CASSETRYNEQFF
TRBV5-1	TRBJ2-6	.	.	TGCGCCAGCCACCTCCCAGGCTCTGGGGCCAACGTCCTGACTTTC	CASHLPGSGANVLTF
TRBV5-1	TRBJ2-7	.	.	TGCGCCAGCAGCTTGGAAGGGATCTACGAGCAGTACTTC	CASSLEGIYEQYF
TRBV4-2	TRBJ2-5	.	TRBD2	TGTGCCAGCAGCCCCGGGACTAGCGACCAAGAGACCCAGTACTTC	CASSPGTSDQETQYF
TRBV7-6	TRBJ1-6	.	.	TGTGCCAGCAGCTCATACAGGGAAAATTCACCCCTCCACTTT	CASSSYRENSPLHF
TRBV10-3	TRBJ1-2	few	.	TGTGCCACCTCAGCGGCTTATGGCTACACCTTC	CATSAAYGYTF
TRBV28	TRBJ2-3	.	.	TGTGCCAGCAGCCCTAGACGAGGGGCTACGCAGTATTTT	CASSPRRGATQYF
TRBV20-1	TRBJ1-6	many	TRBD1	TGCTCCGGGACAGCCTATAATTCACCCCTCCACTTT	CSGTAYNSPLHF
TRBV6-2/TRBV6-3	TRBJ2-3	.	TRBD2	TGTGCCAGCAGTTACCTTTGGACTAGCGGGCCCACAGATACGCAGTATTTT	CASSYLWTSGPTDTQYF
TRBV28	TRBJ2-7	.	TRBD2	TGTGCCAGCTTCAAAGCGGGGGCCCTCTACGAGCAGTACTTC	CASFKAGALYEQYF
TRBV21-1	TRBJ2-7	.	.	TGTGCCAGCAGCAAGGTGCTACTATCCTACGAGCAGTACTTC	CASSKVLLSYEQYF